A single T cell receptor beta chain is shown here with its context. The sample is drawn from a study of shared clonotypes between healthy human individuals. TCRdb's copy holds only in-frame clones and misses some; the assay was immunoSEQ multiplex PCR. The sample records around 2,000,000 clones, around 95% being singletons. Both subsets, CD45RA+ naive and CD45RA-negative memory, were split from the CD4+ cells. Sequences were obtained from naive CD4+ T cells sorted from blood. As to subset: CD45RA+ positively selected. This clonotype originated in a young man in good health.

The CDR3 protein is CATSRAVRNTEAFF. As DNA, the CDR3 is TGTGCCACCTCCCGGGCAGTACGGAACACTGAAGCTTTCTTT. The rearrangement uses TRBV14 and TRBJ1-1; the D is unclear. With 10 bases removed from V and 1 base from J, the gap between germline ends came to 16 bases. Germline CDR1 reads SGHDN; CDR2 reads FVKESK. The CDR3 is 14 amino acids.